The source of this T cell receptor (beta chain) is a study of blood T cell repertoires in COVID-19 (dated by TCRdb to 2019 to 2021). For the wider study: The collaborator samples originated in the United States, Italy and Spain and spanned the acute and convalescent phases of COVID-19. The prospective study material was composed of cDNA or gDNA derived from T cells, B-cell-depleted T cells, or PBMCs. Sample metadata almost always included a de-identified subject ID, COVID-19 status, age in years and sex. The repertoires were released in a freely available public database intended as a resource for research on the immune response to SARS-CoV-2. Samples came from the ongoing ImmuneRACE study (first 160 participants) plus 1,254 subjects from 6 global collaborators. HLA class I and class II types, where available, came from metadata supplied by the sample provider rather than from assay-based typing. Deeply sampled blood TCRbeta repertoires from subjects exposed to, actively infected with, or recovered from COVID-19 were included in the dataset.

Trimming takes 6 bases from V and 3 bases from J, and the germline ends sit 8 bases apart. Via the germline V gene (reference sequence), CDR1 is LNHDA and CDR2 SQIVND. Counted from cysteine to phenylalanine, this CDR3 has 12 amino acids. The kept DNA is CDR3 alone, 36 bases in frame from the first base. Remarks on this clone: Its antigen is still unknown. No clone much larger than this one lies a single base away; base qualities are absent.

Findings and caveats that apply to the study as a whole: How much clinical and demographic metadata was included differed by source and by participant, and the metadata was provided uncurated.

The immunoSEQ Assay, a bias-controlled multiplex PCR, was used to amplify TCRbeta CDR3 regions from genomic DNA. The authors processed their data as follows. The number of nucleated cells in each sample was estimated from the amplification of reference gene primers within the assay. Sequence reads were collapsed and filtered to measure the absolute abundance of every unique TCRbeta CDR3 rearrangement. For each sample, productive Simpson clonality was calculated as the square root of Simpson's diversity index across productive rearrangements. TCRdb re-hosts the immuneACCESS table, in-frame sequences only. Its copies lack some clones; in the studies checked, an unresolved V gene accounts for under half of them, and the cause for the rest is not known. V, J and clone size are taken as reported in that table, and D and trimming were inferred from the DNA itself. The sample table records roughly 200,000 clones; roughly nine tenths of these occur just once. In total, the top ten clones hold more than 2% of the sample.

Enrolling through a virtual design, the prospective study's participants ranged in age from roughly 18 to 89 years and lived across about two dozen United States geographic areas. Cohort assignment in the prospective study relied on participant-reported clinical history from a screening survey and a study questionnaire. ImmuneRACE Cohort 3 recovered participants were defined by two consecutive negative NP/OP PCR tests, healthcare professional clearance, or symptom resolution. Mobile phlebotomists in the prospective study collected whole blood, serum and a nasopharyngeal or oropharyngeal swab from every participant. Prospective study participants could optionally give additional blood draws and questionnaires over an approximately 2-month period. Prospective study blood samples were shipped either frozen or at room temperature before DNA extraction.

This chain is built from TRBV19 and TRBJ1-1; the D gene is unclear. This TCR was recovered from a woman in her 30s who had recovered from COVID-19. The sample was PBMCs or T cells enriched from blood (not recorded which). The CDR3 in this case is CASRTRDTEAFF. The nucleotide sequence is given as TGTGCCAGTAGGACCCGGGACACTGAAGCTTTCTTT.